The 4 T cell receptor beta chains listed next were all sequenced from one sample in a study of high-grade serous ovarian cancer treatment subgroups. Tumor samples were obtained before definitive surgery or chemotherapy. Only in-frame clones appear in the TCRdb table, and some are missing; sequencing was by immunoSEQ multiplex PCR. The sample includes under 4,000 clones, around four fifths of them seen just once. Sequences were obtained from tumor tissue. The receptors were gathered from a human donor with high-grade serous ovarian cancer.

V and J are TRBV6-1 and TRBJ2-3, with 8 bases matching TRBD2. This CDR3 has 16 amino acids. V lost 1 base and J lost 6; bases outside the gene matches: 9. Per the germline V gene, CDR1 is MNHNS and CDR2 is SASEGT. The CDR3 here is CASSEGPGGPADTQYF. CDR3 coding DNA: TGTGCCAGCAGTGAAGGCCCGGGAGGGCCAGCCGATACGCAGTATTTT.

The rearrangement links TRBV20-1 to TRBJ2-1; D is perhaps TRBD2 (5 bases). V lost 6 bases, J lost 4 bases, and 7 bases lay in between. CDR3 length: 11 residues. Germline V lookup: CDR1 DFQATT, CDR2 SNEGSKA (reference sequence). CDR3 bases: TGCAGTGCGCCGGGGTACAATGAGCAGTTCTTC. This sequence encodes CSAPGYNEQFF.

This sequence joins TRBV6-5 and TRBJ1-2; D is unclear. Trimming stripped 6 bases from V and 0 bases from J, with 14 bases between. CDR1 is MNHEY, CDR2 SVGAGI, per germline. The CDR3 covers 15 residues. As DNA, the CDR3 is TGTGCCAGCAGGAACCACATCCTAGCTAACTATGGCTACACCTTC. It translates to CASRNHILANYGYTF.

In its sample, this clone was seen a few times. This rearrangement joins TRBV28 to TRBJ1-5, with D possibly matching TRBD1 (5 bases). Per germline, CDR1 MDHEN and CDR2 SYDVKM. This CDR3 is 15 amino acids long. Trimming shortened V by 5 bases and J by 3 bases, and 14 bases separated the two germline ends. The CDR3 region has the DNA TGTGCCAGCAGTCCCTCAGGGAAAGACAATCAGCCCCAGCATTTT. This sequence encodes CASSPSGKDNQPQHF.